This T cell receptor beta chain is drawn from a study of cytomegalovirus exposure and HLA in healthy donors. V was trimmed by 5 bases and J by 4 bases, leaving 12 bases between them. The CDR3 length is 14 residues. Germline assignment: CDR1 MNHEY and CDR2 SVGAGI. PCR employed 60 Vbeta and 13 Jbeta primers. The data were produced by immunoSEQ multiplex PCR, yet TCRdb's version contains in-frame clones alone and is incomplete. Among 190,000 or so clones, around 74% were seen once, and the ten largest hold 1.5%. This sequence was found in a girl between 10 and 17 years old in good health and CMV-seropositive. Material for sequencing was PBMCs. The J gene is TRBJ1-5, the V gene TRBV6-5, with D perhaps matching TRBD1 (6 bases). The CDR3: CASSPGTRNQPQHF. The DNA for the CDR3 is TGTGCCAGCAGTCCCGGGACAAGGAATCAGCCCCAGCATTTT.